This T cell receptor beta chain is from a study of identifying expanded T cells in peripheral blood. Whole-study findings and limits: Approximately 1.1 clones differed between technical replicates, versus approximately 17 and 20 over time. Across healthy donors, higher total template counts meant significantly greater approximately two-week count variance.

With regard to this clone: Its antigen is unidentified.

This CDR3 comprises 12 residues. With 3 bases removed from V and 3 bases from J, the gap between germline ends came to 4 bases. Germline values: CDR1 KGHSH, CDR2 LQKENI. Sequencing was performed with immunoSEQ multiplex PCR; in TCRdb, only in-frame clones are kept and a portion is missing. The data show 100,000 or so clones, with 70% to 90% seen just once and roughly 17% held by the top ten. No infections or other immune events were documented during collection. The V and J genes are TRBV18 and TRBJ2-3; no reliable D call. This clonotype originated in a person aged 18 to 75 in good health. Input material: blood. The chain's CDR3 is CASSPDTDTQYF. CDR3 in DNA: TGTGCCAGCTCACCCGATACAGATACGCAGTATTTT.